Following are 10 T cell receptor beta chains from one sample sequenced in a study of T-cell reconstitution after alpha-beta-depleted transplantation in children. Unique molecular identifiers were incorporated during preparation of the TCRbeta library. TCRdb used MiXCR to reprocess the PCR reads, holding one entry per CDR3 protein. The profile shows about 460,000 distinct CDR3 sequences, about 10% of them singletons. Sequences were derived from PBMCs, sampled before TCRalphabeta/CD19-depleted stem cell transplant. These receptors came from a child aged 2-15 years with inherited bone marrow failure, due to receive a stem cell transplant.

Turning to this clonotype: The CDR3 carries no conserved terminal phenylalanine or tryptophan, so it likely arises from a read error. This sequence joins TRBV19 and TRBJ2-3; D might be TRBD2 (6 bases). Germline lookup yields CDR1 LNHDA and CDR2 SQIVND (reference sequence). This CDR3 comprises 14 residues. V was pared by 5 bases and J by 1 base, with 10 bases between. The CDR3 spells CASSVGTGTDTQYL. The CDR3 DNA follows: TGTGCCAGTAGTGTGGGGACTGGCACAGATACGCAGTATTTA.

Note on this clonotype: Without the conserved terminal phenylalanine or tryptophan, this CDR3 likely stems from a read error. CDR3 nucleotides: TGTGCCAGCAGCTTAGTCGGTAGTTCGGCCTACAATGAGCAGTTCTTA. It encodes CASSLVGSSAYNEQFL. The chain employs TRBV7-2 and TRBJ2-1; unclear D gene. Deletions cut 1 base from V and 2 bases from J, with 12 bases between. This CDR3 has 16 residues. Germline V lookup: CDR1 SGHTA, CDR2 FQGNSA.

Many counts were recorded for this clonotype. This rearrangement joins TRBV27 to TRBJ1-2; no definite D call. The length of the CDR3 is 14 residues. The V end lost 0 bases, the J end lost 4 bases, and 9 bases lay between the germline ends. CDR1 MNHEY and CDR2 SMNVEV come from the germline V gene (reference sequence). The CDR3 spells CASSLSQKAYGYTF. The CDR3 DNA reads as TGTGCCAGCAGTTTATCGCAGAAAGCCTATGGCTACACCTTC.

This clonotype was detected many times. This sequence joins TRBV29-1 and TRBJ2-1; D is undetermined. The CDR3 consists of 14 residues. CDR1 and CDR2 from the germline V gene are SQVTM and ANQGSEA. V lost 3 bases and J lost 6, with 15 bases in between. The CDR3 loop is CSVDSRREPNEQFF. CDR3 DNA sequence: TGCAGCGTTGATTCACGCCGCGAGCCCAATGAGCAGTTCTTC.

This clonotype was detected many times. The chain has TRBV2 and TRBJ2-5, with a possible D match to TRBD2 (6 bases). The germline CDR1 and CDR2 sequences are SNHLY and FYNNEI. This CDR3 spans 11 amino acids. V was pared by 6 bases and J by 5 bases, with 7 bases between. The CDR3 coding sequence is TGTGCCAGCAGGGGACTGGAGACCCAGTACTTC. It translates to CASRGLETQYF.

A few counts support this clonotype. V and J are TRBV5-1 and TRBJ2-3; D is uncertain. V was shortened by 4 bases and J by 2 bases, with 11 bases between the two germline ends. CDR3 length: 14 residues. Germline CDR1 and CDR2: SGHRS and YFSETQ. In DNA form, the CDR3 reads TGCGCCAGCAGCGTCGACCGAGCCACAGATACGCAGTATTTT. It encodes CASSVDRATDTQYF.

This clonotype was counted at least ten times. As DNA, the CDR3 is TGTGCCAGCAGTGCCCAGCGGGAGCTTTCCTACAATGAGCAGTTCTTC. Residues: CASSAQRELSYNEQFF. V usage is TRBV28 and J usage is TRBJ2-1, with TRBD2 matching 8 bases. The V gene's germline CDR1 is MDHEN and CDR2 SYDVKM. There are 16 residues in the CDR3. Trimming removed 5 bases from V and 1 base from J; junction bases left unmatched: 7.

This clonotype was counted ten times or more. The V call is TRBV27, the J call TRBJ2-1; 9 bases line up with TRBD1. Looked up from germline, CDR1 is MNHEY and CDR2 is SMNVEV (reference sequence). The trim removed 0 bases at V and 6 bases at J, leaving 6 bases unmatched. The CDR3 extends over 16 amino acids. CDR3 DNA: TGTGCCAGCAGTTTATCGGCCGGGACAGGGCTCAATGAGCAGTTCTTC. It translates to CASSLSAGTGLNEQFF.

The V and J genes are TRBV4-3 and TRBJ2-2, with 16 bases that match TRBD2. There are 19 residues in the CDR3. CDR1 LGHNA and CDR2 YSLEER come from the germline V gene. J lost 4 bases, V lost 3 bases, and 8 bases had no gene match. The CDR3 here is CASSQALGLAGGGTGELFF. The CDR3 DNA is TGCGCCAGCAGCCAGGCGTTGGGACTAGCGGGAGGGGGCACCGGGGAGCTGTTTTTT.

Many counts were recorded for this clonotype. Here the CDR3 reads CASSYIREGTEAFF. CDR3 nucleotides: TGCGCCAGCAGCTACATCAGGGAGGGGACTGAAGCTTTCTTT. The rearrangement joins TRBV5-1 to TRBJ1-1; possibly TRBD1 for D (5 bases). V was pared by 3 bases and J by 5 bases, with 14 bases between. CDR1 is SGHRS and CDR2 is YFSETQ in the germline V gene. The CDR3 loop spans 14 amino acids.